The 2 T cell receptor beta chains presented below share a single source sample, sequenced in a study of T cell changes during pregnancy in multiple sclerosis. TCRdb keeps only in-frame clones here, not all; method: immunoSEQ multiplex PCR. The sample has just under 85,000 clones; about 89% are singletons. Source: peripheral blood, taken in the first trimester of pregnancy. The receptors originated from a female donor with multiple sclerosis, enrolled in a pregnancy study.

The V gene is TRBV27, the J gene TRBJ1-2; D remains ambiguous. The CDR3 extends over 15 amino acids. CDR1 is MNHEY, CDR2 SMNVEV, per germline (reference sequence). V was trimmed by 3 bases and J by 4 bases, leaving 15 bases between them. CDR3 loop: CASSFLGESTYGYTF. The CDR3 coding sequence is TGTGCCAGCAGTTTCTTGGGAGAAAGCACCTATGGCTACACCTTC.

V usage is TRBV7-6 and J usage is TRBJ2-7, with 7 bases that match TRBD1. V was pared by 5 bases and J by 2 bases, with 9 bases of the junction left unmatched. The CDR3 runs to 15 residues. The germline gives CDR1 SGHVS, CDR2 FNYEAQ. The CDR3 DNA reads as TGTGCCAGCAGCGAACAGGGGCAGGCCCCCTACGAGCAGTACTTC. Its protein is CASSEQGQAPYEQYF.